These 14 T cell receptor beta chains were sequenced from one sample in a study of blood T cells in healthy people across ages. A second roughly 6 to 12 cycle PCR used barcoded and J-beta primers. A single record per CDR3 protein comes from TCRdb applying MiXCR to the 5' RACE reads. This sample has some 560,000 distinct CDR3 sequences; about 27% occur once, and the top ten carry 3% to 4.5%. This sample was shared with a second study, whose subject was T cells of mothers and their children.

The sequenced sample consisted of blood. These receptors all stem from a boy aged 2 to 9 in good health.

J is TRBJ1-2 and V is TRBV25-1, with 8 bases matching TRBD1. This CDR3 spans 13 amino acids. The germline V gene encodes CDR1 MGHDK and CDR2 SYGVNS. The ends lost 0 bases at V and 8 bases at J; junction bases unmatched: 2. Here the CDR3 reads CASSEYGTGGYTF. CDR3 DNA sequence: TGTGCCAGCAGTGAATATGGGACAGGAGGCTACACCTTC.

V is TRBV27 and J is TRBJ2-5, with a tentative D call TRBD1 (6 bases). Trimming pared 4 bases from V and 8 bases from J, leaving 17 bases between. CDR3 size: 14 residues. The V gene's germline CDR1 is MNHEY and CDR2 SMNVEV (reference sequence). This chain's CDR3 is CASSSWDTLSTQYF. The CDR3 DNA is TGTGCCAGCAGTTCTTGGGACACACTTAGTACCCAGTACTTC.

The chain links TRBV20-1 to TRBJ2-1, with D perhaps TRBD2 (6 bases). The last part of the DNA fits TRBJ2-7 better; the J call may be wrong. Per germline, CDR1 DFQATT and CDR2 SNEGSKA (reference sequence). CDR3 size: 17 residues. CDR3 sequence reads: CSARDPGLLSSSYEQYF. The CDR3 bases are TGCAGTGCTAGAGATCCGGGACTTCTATCTAGCTCCTACGAGCAGTACTTC.

V and J are TRBV29-1 and TRBJ2-1; TRBD2 matches 8 bases. The V gene end was trimmed by 0 bases and the J gene end by 7 bases; junction bases not matched to a gene: 11. Germline V gene sequence: CDR1 SQVTM, CDR2 ANQGSEA. CDR3 length: 16 residues. CDR3 sequence reads: CSVEDLRIAGQNEQFF. CDR3 sequence (DNA): TGCAGCGTTGAAGATCTGAGAATAGCGGGGCAGAATGAGCAGTTCTTC.

This clonotype was seen more than once but under ten times. CDR3: CASSQGGRLGQPQHF. The DNA of the CDR3 is TGCGCCAGCAGCCAAGGGGGGCGTCTTGGTCAGCCCCAGCATTTT. The chain recombines TRBV4-1 with TRBJ1-5; D possibly corresponds to TRBD1 (6 bases). The germline gives CDR1 MGHRA, CDR2 YSYEKL. This CDR3 is 15 amino acids long. V lost 1 base and J 6 bases, leaving 13 bases between the germline ends.

This clonotype was counted only a few times. The J gene is TRBJ2-5, the V gene TRBV5-5; the match to TRBD1 covers 9 bases. The CDR3 spans 14 residues. Trimming took 4 bases from V and 3 from J; bases not matched to a gene: 4. Per germline, CDR1 SGHKS and CDR2 YYEKEE (reference sequence). The CDR3 protein is CASSRGTGKETQYF. CDR3 nucleotide sequence: TGTGCCAGCAGCCGCGGGACAGGGAAAGAGACCCAGTACTTC.

This clonotype was observed a handful of times. This rearrangement joins TRBV29-1 to TRBJ1-2; the match to TRBD1 covers 7 bases. The V segment lost 6 bases and the J segment 0 bases; nucleotides outside the gene matches: 10. The CDR3 extends over 15 amino acids. Germline V gives CDR1 SQVTM, CDR2 ANQGSEA. The CDR3 bases are TGCAGCGTCCAACCAAGGGGGACAGCTAACTATGGCTACACCTTC. Residues: CSVQPRGTANYGYTF. Supplemented by reference TRBV29-1 and TRBJ1-2, the full variable domain reads SAVISQKPSRDICQRGTSLTIQCQVDSQVTMMFWYRQQPGQSLTLIATANQGSEATYESGFVIDKFPISRPNLTFSTLTVSNMSPEDSSIYLCSVQPRGTANYGYTFGSGTRLTVV.

In its sample, this clonotype was seen many times. V gene TRBV5-1 combines with J gene TRBJ2-5, with 12 bases aligning to TRBD2. V dropped 1 base and J dropped 5; count of bases not matched to a gene: 0. The CDR3 spans 14 residues. Per germline, CDR1 SGHRS and CDR2 YFSETQ. Here the CDR3 DNA reads TGCGCCAGCAGCTTGACTAGCGGGGGGGAGACCCAGTACTTC. Translated, it gives CASSLTSGGETQYF.

The table lists this clonotype with a few counts. The chain joins TRBV5-1 to TRBJ1-1; TRBD1 matches at 10 bases. Per the germline V gene, CDR1 is SGHRS and CDR2 is YFSETQ. The CDR3 length is 17 residues. J was trimmed by 2 bases and V by 4 bases; bases with no gene match: 11. CDR3 loop: CASSPRDRGRFNTEAFF. CDR3 nucleotides: TGCGCCAGCAGCCCCCGGGACAGGGGAAGATTTAACACTGAAGCTTTCTTT.

The V and J genes are TRBV11-2 and TRBJ1-2; 9 bases map to TRBD1. After removal of 3 bases from V and 2 bases from J, the junction contained 4 bases not matched to a gene. Germline V gene lookup returns CDR1 SGHAT and CDR2 FQNNGV. This CDR3 contains 15 residues. CDR3 region: CASSLPGTGNYGYTF. The CDR3 DNA sequence: TGTGCCAGCAGCTTGCCCGGGACAGGGAACTATGGCTACACCTTC.

This rearrangement joins TRBV3-1 to TRBJ2-2, with D possibly matching TRBD2 (5 bases). This CDR3 has 16 amino acids. The germline V gene has CDR1 LGHDT and CDR2 YNNKEL (reference sequence). The V gene lost 4 bases and the J gene lost 4 bases, with 16 bases spanning the gap. The chain's CDR3 is CASSLTGWKVTGELFF. CDR3 coding DNA: TGTGCCAGCAGCCTTACGGGGTGGAAAGTCACCGGGGAGCTGTTTTTT.

This clonotype has ten or more counts. The V and J genes are TRBV25-1 and TRBJ2-1; D gene uncertain. The end of the DNA is better explained by TRBJ2-5, so the J call may be wrong. Germline V lookup: CDR1 MGHDK, CDR2 SYGVNS. This CDR3 is 11 amino acids long. The CDR3 DNA follows: TGTGCCAGCAGTGGAGTAAGGACCCAGTACTTC. It codes for CASSGVRTQYF.

In the case of this clonotype: The junction shows a germline mismatch at one end, possibly a read error. The chain joins TRBV6-2 or TRBV6-3 to TRBJ1-2, with D possibly being TRBD1 (5 bases). CDR1 and CDR2 (germline): MNHEY, SVGEGT. This CDR3 is 13 amino acids long. CDR3 sequence reads: CASKEGRSYGYTF. As DNA, the CDR3 is TGCGCCAGCAAGGAGGGACGGAGCTATGGCTACACCTTC.

The chain joins TRBV5-6 to TRBJ2-1; 9 bases align to TRBD2. The CDR3 is 19 amino acids. The V gene's germline CDR1 is SGHDT and CDR2 YYEEEE. J lost 3 bases, V lost 4 bases, and 17 bases had no gene match. The CDR3 nucleotides read TGTGCCAGCAGCCTTACGAGACAGAGACTAGCGGATTACTACAATGAGCAGTTCTTC. Protein product: CASSLTRQRLADYYNEQFF.